The table lists the clone carrying this TCR beta chain with a few counts. The germline V gene has CDR1 MNHEY and CDR2 SMNVEV (reference sequence). V was pared by 6 bases and J by 0 bases, with 15 bases of the junction left unmatched. CDR3 length: 21 amino acids. The PCR employed 60 Vbeta primers together with 13 Jbeta primers. Assay used: immunoSEQ multiplex PCR; TCRdb lists only in-frame clones, some missing. In the table there are roughly 180,000 clones, roughly 75% of which are singletons. These data come from a study of cytomegalovirus exposure and HLA in healthy donors. Across the whole study: Out of about 190 million T cells, an earlier analysis found some 120 million unique TCR beta sequences in total.

The receptor was derived from a woman in her 30s in good health and CMV-seronegative. The chain couples TRBV27 to TRBJ1-6; the match to TRBD1 covers 12 bases. Sequenced material: PBMCs. The CDR3 loop is CASRPTVPGQGASSYNSPLHF. CDR3 bases: TGTGCCAGCAGGCCCACGGTCCCGGGACAGGGGGCGAGCTCCTATAATTCACCCCTCCACTTT.